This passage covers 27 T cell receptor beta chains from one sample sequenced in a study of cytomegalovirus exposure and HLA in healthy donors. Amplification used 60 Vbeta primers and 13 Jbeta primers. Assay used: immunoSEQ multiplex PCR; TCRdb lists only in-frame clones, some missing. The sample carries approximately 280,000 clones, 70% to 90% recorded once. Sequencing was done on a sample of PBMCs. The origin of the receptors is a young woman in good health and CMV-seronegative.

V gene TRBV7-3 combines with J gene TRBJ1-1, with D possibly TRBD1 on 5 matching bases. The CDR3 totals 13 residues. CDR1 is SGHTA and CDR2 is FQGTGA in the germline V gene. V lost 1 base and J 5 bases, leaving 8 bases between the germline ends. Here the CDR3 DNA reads TGTGCCAGCAGCTTAAATCAGGGTACTGAAGCTTTCTTT. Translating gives CASSLNQGTEAFF.

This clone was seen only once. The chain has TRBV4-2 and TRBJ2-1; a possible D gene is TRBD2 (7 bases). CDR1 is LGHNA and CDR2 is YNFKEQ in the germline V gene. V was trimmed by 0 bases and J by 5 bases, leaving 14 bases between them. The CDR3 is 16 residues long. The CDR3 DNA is TGTGCCAGCAGCCAAGATGAGGGGGGGCCGAACAATGAGCAGTTCTTC. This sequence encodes CASSQDEGGPNNEQFF.

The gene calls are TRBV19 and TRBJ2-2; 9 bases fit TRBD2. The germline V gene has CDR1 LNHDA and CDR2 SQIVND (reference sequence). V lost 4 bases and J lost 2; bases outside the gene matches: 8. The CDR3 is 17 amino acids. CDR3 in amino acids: CASSNILAGFNTGELFF. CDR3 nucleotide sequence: TGTGCCAGTAGTAATATCCTAGCGGGGTTCAACACCGGGGAGCTGTTTTTT.

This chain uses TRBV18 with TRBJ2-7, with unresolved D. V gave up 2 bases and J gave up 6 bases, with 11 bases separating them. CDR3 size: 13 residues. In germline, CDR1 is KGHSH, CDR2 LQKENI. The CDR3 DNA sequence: TGTGCCAGCTCACCAGGGCAGCTCAGCGAGCAGTACTTC. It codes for CASSPGQLSEQYF. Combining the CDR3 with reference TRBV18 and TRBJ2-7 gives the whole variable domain NAGVMQNPRHLVRRRGQEARLRCSPMKGHSHVYWYRQLPEEGLKFMVYLQKENIIDESGMPKERFSAEFPKEGPSILRIQQVVRGDSAAYFCASSPGQLSEQYFGPGTRLTVT.

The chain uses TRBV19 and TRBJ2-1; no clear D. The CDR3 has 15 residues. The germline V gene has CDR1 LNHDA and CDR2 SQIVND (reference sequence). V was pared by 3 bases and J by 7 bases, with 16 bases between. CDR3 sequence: CASSIGDWVENEQFF. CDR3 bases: TGTGCCAGTAGTATCGGAGACTGGGTCGAAAATGAGCAGTTCTTC.

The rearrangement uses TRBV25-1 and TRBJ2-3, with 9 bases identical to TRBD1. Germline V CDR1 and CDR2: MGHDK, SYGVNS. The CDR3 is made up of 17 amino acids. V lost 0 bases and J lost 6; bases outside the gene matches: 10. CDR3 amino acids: CASSEYRPGTGMDTQYF. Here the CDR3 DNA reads TGTGCCAGCAGTGAATATAGGCCCGGGACAGGGATGGATACGCAGTATTTT.

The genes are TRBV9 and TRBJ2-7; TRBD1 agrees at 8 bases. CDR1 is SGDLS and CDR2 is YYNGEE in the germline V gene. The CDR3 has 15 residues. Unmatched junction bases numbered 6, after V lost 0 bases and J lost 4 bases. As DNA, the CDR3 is TGTGCCAGCAGCGTAGCAGGGGGCGAGGGTTACGAGCAGTACTTC. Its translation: CASSVAGGEGYEQYF.

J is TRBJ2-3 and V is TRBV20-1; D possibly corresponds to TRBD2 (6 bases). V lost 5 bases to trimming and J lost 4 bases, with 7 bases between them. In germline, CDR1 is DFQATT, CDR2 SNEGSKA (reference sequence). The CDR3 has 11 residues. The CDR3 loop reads CSARLADTQYF. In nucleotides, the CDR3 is TGCAGTGCTCGACTAGCAGATACGCAGTATTTT.

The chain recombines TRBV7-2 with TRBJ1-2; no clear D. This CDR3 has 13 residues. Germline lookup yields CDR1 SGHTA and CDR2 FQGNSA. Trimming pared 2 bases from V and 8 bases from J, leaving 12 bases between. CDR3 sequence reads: CASSLLGSEGYTF. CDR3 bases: TGTGCCAGCAGCTTATTGGGTAGCGAGGGCTACACCTTC.

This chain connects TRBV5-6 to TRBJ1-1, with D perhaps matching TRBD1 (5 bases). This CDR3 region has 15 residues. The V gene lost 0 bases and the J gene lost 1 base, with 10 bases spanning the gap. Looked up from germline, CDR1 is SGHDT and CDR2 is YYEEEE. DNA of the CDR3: TGTGCCAGCAGCTTGGAGGGGCTTGGGAACACTGAAGCTTTCTTT. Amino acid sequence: CASSLEGLGNTEAFF.

CDR3 coding DNA: TGTGCCAGCAGCTTATTCGGGACAGCTAACACTGAAGCTTTCTTT. This encodes CASSLFGTANTEAFF. The rearrangement joins TRBV7-9 to TRBJ1-1; the match to TRBD1 covers 7 bases. The J segment lost 2 bases and the V segment lost 2 bases, leaving 5 bases of the junction unmatched. This CDR3 spans 15 amino acids. Germline lookup yields CDR1 SEHNR and CDR2 FQNEAQ (reference sequence).

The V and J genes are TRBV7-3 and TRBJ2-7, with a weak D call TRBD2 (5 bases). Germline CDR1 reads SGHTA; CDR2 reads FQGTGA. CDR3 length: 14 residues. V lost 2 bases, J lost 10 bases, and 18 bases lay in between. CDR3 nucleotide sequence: TGTGCCAGCAGCTTATACGGGCTGGAGGAGATCCAGTACTTC. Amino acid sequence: CASSLYGLEEIQYF.

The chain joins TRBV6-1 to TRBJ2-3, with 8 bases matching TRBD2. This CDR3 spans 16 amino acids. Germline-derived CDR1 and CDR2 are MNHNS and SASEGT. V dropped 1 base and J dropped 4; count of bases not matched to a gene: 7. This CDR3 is CASSEGRTSSPDTQYF. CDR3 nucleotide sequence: TGTGCCAGCAGTGAAGGGAGGACTAGCAGCCCAGATACGCAGTATTTT.

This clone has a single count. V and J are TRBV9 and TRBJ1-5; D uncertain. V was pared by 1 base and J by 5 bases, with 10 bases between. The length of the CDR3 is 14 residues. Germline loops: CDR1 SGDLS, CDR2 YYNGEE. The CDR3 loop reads CASSVTGGDQPQHF. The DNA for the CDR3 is TGTGCCAGCAGCGTAACGGGAGGAGATCAGCCCCAGCATTTT.

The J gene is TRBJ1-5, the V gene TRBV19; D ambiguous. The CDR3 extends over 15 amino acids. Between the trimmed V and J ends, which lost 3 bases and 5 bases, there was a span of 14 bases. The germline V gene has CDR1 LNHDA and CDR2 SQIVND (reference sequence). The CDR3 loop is CASSILPLTDQPQHF. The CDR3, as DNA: TGTGCCAGTAGTATTCTCCCCCTAACGGATCAGCCCCAGCATTTT.

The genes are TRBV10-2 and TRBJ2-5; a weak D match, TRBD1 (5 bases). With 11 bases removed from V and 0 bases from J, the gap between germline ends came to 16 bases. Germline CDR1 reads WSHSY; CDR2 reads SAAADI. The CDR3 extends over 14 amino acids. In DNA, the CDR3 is TGCGCCGGAGTGGGGCGCCGATACCAAGAGACCCAGTACTTC. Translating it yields CAGVGRRYQETQYF.

The CDR3: CASSLAGYQETQYF. In DNA form, the CDR3 reads TGCGCCAGCAGCTTGGCCGGGTACCAAGAGACCCAGTACTTC. The chain recombines TRBV5-1 with TRBJ2-5; no firm D call. CDR3 size: 14 residues. The V end lost 0 bases, the J end lost 0 bases, and 6 bases lay between the germline ends. The germline V gene encodes CDR1 SGHRS and CDR2 YFSETQ. The variable domain in full, completed from reference TRBV5-1 and TRBJ2-5, reads KAGVTQTPRYLIKTRGQQVTLSCSPISGHRSVSWYQQTPGQGLQFLFEYFSETQRNKGNFPGRFSGRQFSNSRSEMNVSTLELGDSALYLCASSLAGYQETQYFGPGTRLLVL.

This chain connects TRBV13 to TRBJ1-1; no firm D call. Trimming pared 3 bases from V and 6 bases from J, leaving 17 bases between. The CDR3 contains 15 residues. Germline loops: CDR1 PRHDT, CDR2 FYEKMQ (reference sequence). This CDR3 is CASSFKTRLRPEAFF. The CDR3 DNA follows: TGTGCCAGCAGCTTCAAGACGAGGTTGAGGCCTGAAGCTTTCTTT.

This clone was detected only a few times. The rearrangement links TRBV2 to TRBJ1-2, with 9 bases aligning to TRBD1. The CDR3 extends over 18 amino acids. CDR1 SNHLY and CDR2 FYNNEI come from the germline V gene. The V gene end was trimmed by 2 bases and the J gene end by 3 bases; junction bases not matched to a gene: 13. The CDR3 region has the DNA TGTGCCAGCAGTGAAAGGGGAAGGGACAGGGTCCCGGACTATGGCTACACCTTC. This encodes CASSERGRDRVPDYGYTF.

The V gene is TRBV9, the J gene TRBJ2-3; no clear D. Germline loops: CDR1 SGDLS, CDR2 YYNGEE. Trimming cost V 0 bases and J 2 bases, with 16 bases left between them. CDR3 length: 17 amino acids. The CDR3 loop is CASSVDLDLSTTDTQYF. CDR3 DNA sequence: TGTGCCAGCAGCGTAGATCTAGATCTCTCCACCACAGATACGCAGTATTTT.

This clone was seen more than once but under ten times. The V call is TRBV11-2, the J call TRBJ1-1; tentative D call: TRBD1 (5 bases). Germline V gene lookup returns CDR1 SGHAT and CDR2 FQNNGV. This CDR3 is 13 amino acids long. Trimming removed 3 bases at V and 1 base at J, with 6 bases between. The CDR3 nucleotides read TGTGCCAGCAGCTTCGGACAGAACACTGAAGCTTTCTTT. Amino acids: CASSFGQNTEAFF.

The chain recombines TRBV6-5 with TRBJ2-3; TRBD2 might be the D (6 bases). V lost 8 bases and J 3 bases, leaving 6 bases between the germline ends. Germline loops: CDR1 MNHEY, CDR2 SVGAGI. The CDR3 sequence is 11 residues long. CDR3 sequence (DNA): TGTGCCAGCGGGGGGACAGATACGCAGTATTTT. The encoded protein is CASGGTDTQYF.

CDR3 sequence reads: CASSPATSGGVGQFF. As DNA, the CDR3 is TGTGCCAGCAGCCCCGCGACTAGCGGGGGGGTAGGGCAGTTCTTC. The chain joins TRBV7-8 to TRBJ2-1; 14 nucleotides align to TRBD2. This CDR3 has 15 amino acids. The germline V gene encodes CDR1 SGHVS and CDR2 FQNEAQ. V gave up 5 bases and J gave up 12 bases; unmatched junction bases: 9.

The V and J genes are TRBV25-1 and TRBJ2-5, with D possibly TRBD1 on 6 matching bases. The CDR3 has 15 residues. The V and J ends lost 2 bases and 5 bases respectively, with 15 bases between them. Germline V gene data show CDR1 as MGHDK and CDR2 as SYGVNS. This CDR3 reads CASSEVRGIGETQYF. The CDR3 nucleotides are TGTGCCAGCAGTGAAGTAAGGGGGATCGGGGAGACCCAGTACTTC.

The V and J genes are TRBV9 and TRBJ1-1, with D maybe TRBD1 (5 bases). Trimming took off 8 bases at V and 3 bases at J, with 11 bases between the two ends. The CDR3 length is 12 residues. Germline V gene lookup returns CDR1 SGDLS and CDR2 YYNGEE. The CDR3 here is CASGGWDTEAFF. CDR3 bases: TGTGCCAGTGGGGGGTGGGACACTGAAGCTTTCTTT. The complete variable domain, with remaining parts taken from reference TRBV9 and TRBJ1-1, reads DSGVTQTPKHLITATGQRVTLRCSPRSGDLSVYWYQQSLDQGLQFLIQYYNGEERAKGNILERFSAQQFPDLHSELNLSSLELGDSALYFCASGGWDTEAFFGQGTRLTVV.

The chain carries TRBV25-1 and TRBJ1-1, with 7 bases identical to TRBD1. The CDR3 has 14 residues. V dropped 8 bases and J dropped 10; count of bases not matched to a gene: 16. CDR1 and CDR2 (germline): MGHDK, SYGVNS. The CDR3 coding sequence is TGTGCCAGCTCGAAAGCCGGGACAGCCCCTGGAGCTTTCTTT. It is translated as CASSKAGTAPGAFF.

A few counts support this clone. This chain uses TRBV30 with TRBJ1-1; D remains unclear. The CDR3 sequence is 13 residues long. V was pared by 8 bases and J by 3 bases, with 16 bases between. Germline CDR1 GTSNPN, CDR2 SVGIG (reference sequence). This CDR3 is CARRVAGHTEAFF. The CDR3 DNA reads TGTGCCCGGCGGGTGGCCGGTCACACTGAAGCTTTCTTT.